What follows are 32 T cell receptor beta chains derived from one specimen sequenced in a study of metastatic and nonmetastatic thyroid tumors. TCRdb re-analyzed the PCR reads using MiXCR. Of 2,000 to 2,500 clones listed, over 9.5% are singletons. Treatment of any kind had been given to no patient before thyroid surgery. The specimen was tumor tissue. The receptors stem from a female donor with papillary thyroid cancer or a benign thyroid nodule (not recorded which). Some clones in this sample may be carry-over from other donors' samples.

The chain is built from TRBV5-1 and TRBJ2-5; 9 bases align to TRBD1. V lost 4 bases and J lost 3; bases outside the gene matches: 7. Looked up from germline, CDR1 is SGHRS and CDR2 is YFSETQ. The CDR3 has 15 residues. CDR3 bases: TGCGCCAGCAGCGCAAATACAGGGGGCGAAGAGACCCAGTACTTC. Translated, it gives CASSANTGGEETQYF.

The table lists this clone with many counts. The rearrangement links TRBV13 to TRBJ2-1; TRBD2 agrees at 14 bases. This CDR3 contains 19 residues. Germline loops: CDR1 PRHDT, CDR2 FYEKMQ (reference sequence). The V gene end was trimmed by 5 bases and the J gene end by 7 bases; junction bases not matched to a gene: 16. This CDR3 reads CASSGRLAGGDGFNNEQFF. DNA for the CDR3: TGTGCCAGCAGCGGCCGACTAGCGGGGGGGGACGGCTTCAATAATGAGCAGTTCTTC.

This clone was seen at least ten times. This chain connects TRBV9 to TRBJ1-3, with no clear D. The CDR3 has 15 residues. Germline V CDR1 and CDR2: SGDLS, YYNGEE. V was shortened by 3 bases and J by 2 bases, with 12 bases between the two germline ends. The CDR3 loop is CASSGTASPGNTIYF. CDR3 nucleotides: TGTGCCAGCAGCGGAACAGCGTCTCCTGGAAACACCATATATTTT.

In this sample, this clone turned up many times. This chain connects TRBV13 to TRBJ2-5; 7 bases match TRBD1. The trim removed 5 bases at V and 5 bases at J, leaving 8 bases unmatched. The CDR3 is made up of 14 amino acids. CDR1 and CDR2 from the germline V gene are PRHDT and FYEKMQ (reference sequence). The CDR3 reads CASSPRTGHETQYF. Written as DNA, the CDR3 is TGTGCCAGCAGCCCCAGGACAGGCCACGAGACCCAGTACTTC.

This clone is labeled medium-sized. This CDR3 is also generated by other DNA sequences in the sample. This rearrangement joins TRBV7-2 to TRBJ1-1; D uncertain. The CDR3 is 12 amino acids. V was trimmed by 8 bases and J by 7 bases, leaving 14 bases between them. The V gene's germline CDR1 is SGHTA and CDR2 FQGNSA. CDR3 nucleotide sequence: TGTGCCAGCGCCCGAAAGGACTTTGAAGCTTTCTTT. Protein sequence: CASARKDFEAFF.

About this clone: The conserved phenylalanine or tryptophan is not found at the CDR3 terminus, so this likely reflects a read error. The CDR3: CASSSNAEAFL. CDR3 DNA sequence: TGTGCCAGCAGCTCTAACGCTGAAGCTTTCCTT. V and J are TRBV11-1 and TRBJ1-1; D unclear. V dropped 4 bases and J dropped 6 bases, with 6 bases sitting between them. This CDR3 is built from 11 residues. The germline V gene has CDR1 SGHAT and CDR2 FQDESV (reference sequence).

CDR3 bases: TGCAGTGCTAGTGAGGGGCAGGGGACCGGGGAGCTGTTTTTT. Translation gives CSASEGQGTGELFF. The V and J genes are TRBV20-1 and TRBJ2-2; maybe TRBD1 (6 bases). CDR3 length: 14 amino acids. V was shortened by 3 bases and J by 5 bases, with 13 bases between the two germline ends. Germline assignment: CDR1 DFQATT and CDR2 SNEGSKA (reference sequence).

The V gene is TRBV2, the J gene TRBJ1-6, with D possibly TRBD1 on 6 matching bases. Per germline, CDR1 SNHLY and CDR2 FYNNEI. Trimming removed 9 bases from V and 9 bases from J, with 18 bases in between. The CDR3 is 14 amino acids. CDR3 bases: TGTGCCAGTAGGAAACAGGGCGTTAGTTCACCCCTCCACTTT. Protein: CASRKQGVSSPLHF.

In the case of this clone: An end of the junction differs from the germline gene, which may be a read error. This chain links TRBV11-2 with TRBJ2-3, with D possibly TRBD2 on 7 matching bases. Germline V gene sequence: CDR1 SGHAT, CDR2 FQNNGV. The CDR3 runs to 12 residues. CDR3 sequence (DNA): TGTTCCAGCAGCTTAGGGGGGGATACTCAGTATTTT. Translating gives CSSSLGGDTQYF.

This clone is judged medium-sized. The CDR3 sequence is CSATPYYGYTF. The CDR3 coding sequence is TGCAGTGCTACCCCTTACTATGGCTACACCTTC. J is TRBJ1-2 and V is TRBV20-1; D is unclear. Deletions cut 4 bases from V and 3 bases from J, with 6 bases between. Germline V gives CDR1 DFQATT, CDR2 SNEGSKA (reference sequence). The CDR3 contains 11 residues.

This clone is classed as medium-sized. The chain joins TRBV5-1 to TRBJ2-1; possibly TRBD1 for D (6 bases). The CDR3 extends over 17 amino acids. V lost 1 base and J lost 9, with 23 bases in between. Germline lookup yields CDR1 SGHRS and CDR2 YFSETQ. In DNA, the CDR3 is TGCGCCAGCAGCTTGACCCTGAACAGGGACGCCCGCAGTGAGCAGTTCTTC. Its translation: CASSLTLNRDARSEQFF.

This clone was recorded at least ten times. The rearrangement links TRBV3-1 to TRBJ2-7; D is ambiguous. Trimming stripped 0 bases from V and 1 base from J, with 1 base between. From germline, CDR1 is LGHDT and CDR2 YNNKEL (reference sequence). This CDR3 contains 12 residues. The CDR3, as DNA: TGTGCCAGCAGCCAAGAATCCTACGAGCAGTACTTC. Translating it yields CASSQESYEQYF.

This clone is medium-sized (0.01 to 0.1%). V is TRBV7-3 and J is TRBJ2-5; 7 bases map to TRBD1. The CDR3 has 15 residues. CDR1 and CDR2 from the germline V gene are SGHTA and FQGTGA. J lost 2 bases, V lost 5 bases, and 8 bases had no gene match. DNA of the CDR3: TGTGCCAGCAGCGAAACACCGGGACAGCAAGAGACCCAGTACTTC. Its translation: CASSETPGQQETQYF. Full variable domain (outside the CDR3, taken from reference TRBV7-3 and TRBJ2-5): GAGVSQTPSNKVTEKGKYVELRCDPISGHTALYWYRQSLGQGPEFLIYFQGTGAADDSGLPNDRFFAVRPEGSVSTLKIQRTERGDSAVYLCASSETPGQQETQYFGPGTRLLVL.

This clone is labeled medium-sized. This rearrangement joins TRBV5-1 to TRBJ2-7, with 12 positions matching TRBD2. V was clipped by 4 bases and J by 1 base; unmatched bases: 9. The germline gives CDR1 SGHRS, CDR2 YFSETQ. This CDR3 comprises 17 residues. CDR3 coding DNA: TGCGCCAGCAGCCAACCTAGCGGGGGGGCCTATTCCTACGAGCAGTACTTC. This sequence encodes CASSQPSGGAYSYEQYF.

By share, this clone counts as medium-sized. The chain carries TRBV9 and TRBJ2-7; the D gene is possibly TRBD1 (6 bases). The CDR3 loop spans 15 amino acids. Per the germline V gene, CDR1 is SGDLS and CDR2 is YYNGEE. V was clipped by 0 bases and J by 7 bases, with 17 bases between them. The CDR3 spells CASSVGTEILGEQYF. The DNA for the CDR3 is TGTGCCAGCAGCGTAGGGACAGAGATATTAGGGGAGCAGTACTTC.

The chain couples TRBV7-3 to TRBJ1-2; D unresolved. V was trimmed by 4 bases and J by 8 bases, leaving 20 bases between them. The CDR3 extends over 15 amino acids. CDR1 is SGHTA and CDR2 is FQGTGA in the germline V gene. Here the CDR3 reads CASSSHPWQGGGYTF. CDR3 coding DNA: TGTGCCAGCAGCTCCCACCCGTGGCAAGGAGGCGGCTACACCTTC.

Sample share makes this clone medium-sized (0.01 to 0.1%). The V call is TRBV10-1, the J call TRBJ1-5; 12 bases align to TRBD1. Unmatched junction bases numbered 15, after V lost 2 bases and J lost 1 base. Germline loops: CDR1 WNHNN, CDR2 SYGVQD (reference sequence). The CDR3 has 21 amino acids. The CDR3 sequence is CASSEGRDRGLEIESNQPQHF. DNA for the CDR3: TGCGCCAGCAGTGAGGGCCGGGACAGGGGGCTTGAGATTGAGAGCAATCAGCCCCAGCATTTT.

This clone was detected only a few times. This rearrangement joins TRBV6-1 to TRBJ2-5; 7 bases are a match to TRBD2. The V segment lost 8 bases and the J segment 5 bases; nucleotides outside the gene matches: 8. Germline-derived CDR1 and CDR2 are MNHNS and SASEGT. CDR3 length: 13 residues. Here the CDR3 reads CASGREVRETQYF. CDR3 in DNA: TGTGCCAGCGGCCGGGAGGTCCGGGAGACCCAGTACTTC.

By share, this clone counts as medium-sized. This chain joins TRBV20-1 and TRBJ2-3, with D possibly being TRBD1 or TRBD2 (6 bases each). The CDR3 is 15 amino acids. Germline V gene lookup returns CDR1 DFQATT and CDR2 SNEGSKA (reference sequence). Trimming removed 4 bases at V and 1 base at J, with 15 bases between. The CDR3 spells CSAKPRGPRTDTQYF. The CDR3 DNA follows: TGCAGTGCTAAACCACGGGGGCCGCGCACAGATACGCAGTATTTT.

This clone is labeled large. This chain links TRBV27 with TRBJ1-2; 10 bases agree with TRBD1. Trimming at V came to 6 bases and at J to 3 bases, leaving 10 bases not matched to a gene. The V gene's germline CDR1 is MNHEY and CDR2 SMNVEV (reference sequence). This CDR3 has 16 residues. CDR3 nucleotide sequence: TGTGCCAGCAGCCTAAACCACGGGACAGGGGACTATGGCTACACCTTC. Protein: CASSLNHGTGDYGYTF.

In its sample, this clone was seen a few times. The V gene is TRBV6-1, the J gene TRBJ2-1; 9 nucleotides agree with TRBD1. V shed 6 bases, J shed 3 bases, and the junction held 6 bases outside the gene matches. This CDR3 comprises 15 residues. CDR1 MNHNS and CDR2 SASEGT come from the germline V gene. The CDR3 DNA is TGTGCCAGCAGGGACAGGGGTAATAACTACAATGAGCAGTTCTTC. It translates to CASRDRGNNYNEQFF.

Concerning this clone: Mismatch with germline at one junction end may stem from a read error. This chain connects TRBV4-3 to TRBJ2-5, with D perhaps matching TRBD2 (7 bases). The CDR3 loop spans 15 amino acids. Per germline, CDR1 LGHNA and CDR2 YSLEER. CDR3 amino acids: CASSRYYGGQETKYF. CDR3 nucleotide sequence: TGCGCCAGCAGCCGATATTACGGGGGGCAAGAGACCAAGTACTTC.

This clone was seen at least ten times. The chain carries TRBV3-1 and TRBJ1-5; maybe TRBD1 (5 bases). This CDR3 has 16 amino acids. Between the trimmed V and J ends, which lost 1 base and 6 bases, there was a span of 16 bases. Looked up from germline, CDR1 is LGHDT and CDR2 is YNNKEL (reference sequence). The CDR3 loop is CASSQGSTERGQPQHF. DNA for the CDR3: TGTGCCAGCAGCCAAGGATCGACAGAGCGAGGTCAGCCCCAGCATTTT. Combining the CDR3 with reference TRBV3-1 and TRBJ1-5 gives the whole variable domain DTAVSQTPKYLVTQMGNDKSIKCEQNLGHDTMYWYKQDSKKFLKIMFSYNNKELIINETVPNRFSPKSPDKAHLNLHINSLELGDSAVYFCASSQGSTERGQPQHFGDGTRLSIL.

The chain couples TRBV20-1 to TRBJ2-7, with TRBD2 matching over 7 bases. The CDR3 spans 14 residues. Germline loops: CDR1 DFQATT, CDR2 SNEGSKA (reference sequence). J lost 6 bases, V lost 3 bases, and 11 bases had no gene match. The DNA for the CDR3 is TGCAGTGCTAGTTGGGTCGCGGGAGTTGGCGAGCAGTACTTC. This codes for CSASWVAGVGEQYF.

By frequency in the sample, this clone is medium-sized. The V and J genes are TRBV29-1 and TRBJ2-7; 7 bases are shared with TRBD2. This CDR3 is 14 amino acids long. Trimming took 7 bases from V and 2 from J; bases not matched to a gene: 11. CDR1 and CDR2 from the germline V gene are SQVTM and ANQGSEA. In DNA, the CDR3 is TGCAGCGCTAGGGACCGGGGGGAGCCCTACGAGCAGTACTTC. Amino acids: CSARDRGEPYEQYF.

This clone was recorded at least ten times. This chain joins TRBV3-1 and TRBJ1-6; no clear D. CDR3 length: 13 amino acids. Germline values: CDR1 LGHDT, CDR2 YNNKEL (reference sequence). V was cut by 6 bases and J by 3 bases, with 6 bases left in between. CDR3 bases: TGTGCCAGCAGGCGAGTCTATAATTCACCCCTCCACTTT. This translates into CASRRVYNSPLHF.

The chain joins TRBV5-5 to TRBJ2-1; 9 positions agree with TRBD2. Unmatched junction bases numbered 0, after V lost 0 bases and J lost 2 bases. This CDR3 has 15 amino acids. Looked up from germline, CDR1 is SGHKS and CDR2 is YYEKEE (reference sequence). This CDR3 reads CASSLASGAYNEQFF. DNA of the CDR3: TGTGCCAGCAGCTTGGCTAGCGGGGCCTACAATGAGCAGTTCTTC.

This clone is labeled large (0.1 to 1%). The chain couples TRBV6-2 or TRBV6-3 to TRBJ1-1; D ambiguous. The CDR3 is made up of 13 amino acids. Germline lookup yields CDR1 MNHEY and CDR2 SVGEGT. V shed 2 bases and J shed 4 bases, with 8 bases lying between them. The chain's CDR3 is CASSYGVRTEAFF. The CDR3 DNA sequence: TGTGCCAGCAGTTACGGCGTACGCACTGAAGCTTTCTTT.

The CDR3, as DNA: TGTGCCAGTAGTGCAATAGGGGCTAGTTTAAGGCAGTTCTTC. It is translated as CASSAIGASLRQFF. V and J are TRBV19 and TRBJ2-1, with D possibly being TRBD1 (5 bases). Germline assignment: CDR1 LNHDA and CDR2 SQIVND (reference sequence). Trimming removed 5 bases from V and 12 bases from J, with 20 bases in between. The CDR3 is 14 amino acids.

In its sample, this clone ranks as large (0.1 to 1%). CDR3 sequence: CAISEWGLRTEAFF. CDR3 nucleotides: TGTGCCATCAGTGAGTGGGGGCTTCGCACTGAAGCTTTCTTT. The chain joins TRBV10-3 to TRBJ1-1; tentatively, D is TRBD1 (6 bases). V dropped 1 base and J dropped 4 bases, with 10 bases sitting between them. Germline V gene data show CDR1 as ENHRY and CDR2 as SYGVKD. The CDR3 is 14 amino acids.

Of note for this clone: A much larger clone sits a single nucleotide away, making a read error possible. The chain has TRBV5-6 and TRBJ2-4, with D unresolved. The CDR3 length is 13 residues. Germline assignment: CDR1 SGHDT and CDR2 YYEEEE. The CDR3 sequence is CVSSFQAKNIQYF. CDR3 nucleotides: TGTGTCAGCAGCTTCCAAGCCAAAAACATTCAGTACTTC.

The V call is TRBV11-2, the J call TRBJ2-1; tentatively, D is TRBD1 (7 bases). V was pared by 6 bases and J by 2 bases, with 14 bases between. Looked up from germline, CDR1 is SGHAT and CDR2 is FQNNGV. CDR3 length: 15 amino acids. This CDR3 reads CASRAGTAPYNEQFF. The CDR3 nucleotides are TGTGCCAGCAGGGCGGGGACAGCCCCCTACAATGAGCAGTTCTTC.